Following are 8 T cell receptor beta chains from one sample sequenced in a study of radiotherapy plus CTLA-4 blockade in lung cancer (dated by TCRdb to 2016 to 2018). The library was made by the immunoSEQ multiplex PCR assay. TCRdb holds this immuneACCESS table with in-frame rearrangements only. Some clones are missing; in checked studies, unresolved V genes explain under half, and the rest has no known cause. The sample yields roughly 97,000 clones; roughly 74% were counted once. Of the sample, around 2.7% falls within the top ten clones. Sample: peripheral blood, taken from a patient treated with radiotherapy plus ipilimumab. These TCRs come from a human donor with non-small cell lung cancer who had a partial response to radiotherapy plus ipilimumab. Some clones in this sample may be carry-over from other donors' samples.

CDR3 bases: TGCGCCAGCAGTGAGCGGGGGACAGCCCGATCCACTGAAGCTTTCTTT. As protein: CASSERGTARSTEAFF. This chain links TRBV10-1 with TRBJ1-1; 7 bases are shared with TRBD1. The CDR3 runs to 16 residues. J was trimmed by 4 bases and V by 2 bases; bases with no gene match: 10. Looked up from germline, CDR1 is WNHNN and CDR2 is SYGVQD (reference sequence).

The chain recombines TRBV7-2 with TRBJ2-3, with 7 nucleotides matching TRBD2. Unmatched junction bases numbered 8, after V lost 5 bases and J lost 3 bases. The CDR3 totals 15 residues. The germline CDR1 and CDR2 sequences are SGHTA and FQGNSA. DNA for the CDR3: TGTGCCAGCAGCGTTGGACTAGTTAAGACAGATACGCAGTATTTT. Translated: CASSVGLVKTDTQYF.

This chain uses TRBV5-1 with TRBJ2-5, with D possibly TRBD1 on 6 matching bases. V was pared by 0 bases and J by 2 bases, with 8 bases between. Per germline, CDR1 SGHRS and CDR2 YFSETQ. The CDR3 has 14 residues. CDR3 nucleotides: TGCGCCAGCAGCTTGGTGGACAGACAAGAGACCCAGTACTTC. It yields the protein CASSLVDRQETQYF.

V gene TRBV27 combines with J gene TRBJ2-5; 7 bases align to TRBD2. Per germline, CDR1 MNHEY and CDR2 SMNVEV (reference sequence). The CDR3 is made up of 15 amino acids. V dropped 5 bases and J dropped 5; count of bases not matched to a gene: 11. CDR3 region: CASSDRSGEGETQYF. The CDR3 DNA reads TGTGCCAGCAGTGACCGGAGCGGGGAGGGCGAGACCCAGTACTTC.

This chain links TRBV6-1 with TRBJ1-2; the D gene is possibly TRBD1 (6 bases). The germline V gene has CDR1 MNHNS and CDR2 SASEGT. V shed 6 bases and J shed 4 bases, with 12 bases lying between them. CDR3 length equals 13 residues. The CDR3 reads CASRDSGVYGYTF. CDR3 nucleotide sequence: TGTGCCAGCAGAGATTCAGGGGTCTATGGCTACACCTTC.

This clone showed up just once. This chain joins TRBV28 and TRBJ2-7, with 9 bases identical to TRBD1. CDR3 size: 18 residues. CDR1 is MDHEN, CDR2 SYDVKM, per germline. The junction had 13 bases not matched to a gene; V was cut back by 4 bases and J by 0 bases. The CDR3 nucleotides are TGTGCCAGCAGTTCCTTCACGGCTGGGACAGGGAGCTCCTACGAGCAGTACTTC. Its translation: CASSSFTAGTGSSYEQYF.

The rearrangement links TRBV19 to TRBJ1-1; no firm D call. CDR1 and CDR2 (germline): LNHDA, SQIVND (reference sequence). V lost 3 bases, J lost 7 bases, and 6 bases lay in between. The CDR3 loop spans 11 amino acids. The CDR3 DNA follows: TGTGCCAGTAGTATTTTTAGTGAAGCTTTCTTT. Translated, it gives CASSIFSEAFF.

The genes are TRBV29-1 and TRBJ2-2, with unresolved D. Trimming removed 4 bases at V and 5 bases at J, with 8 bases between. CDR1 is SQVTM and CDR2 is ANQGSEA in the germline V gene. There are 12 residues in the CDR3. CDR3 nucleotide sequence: TGCAGCGTTGGAGGCACGACCGGGGAGCTGTTTTTT. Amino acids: CSVGGTTGELFF.